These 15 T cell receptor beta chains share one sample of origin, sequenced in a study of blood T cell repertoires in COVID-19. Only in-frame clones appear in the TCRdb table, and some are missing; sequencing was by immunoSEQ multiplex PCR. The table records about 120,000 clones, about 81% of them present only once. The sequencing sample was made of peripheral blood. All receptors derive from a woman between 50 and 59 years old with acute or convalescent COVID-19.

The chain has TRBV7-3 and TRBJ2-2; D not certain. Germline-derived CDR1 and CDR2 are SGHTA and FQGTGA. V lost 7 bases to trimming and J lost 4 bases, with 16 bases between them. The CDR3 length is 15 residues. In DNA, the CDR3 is TGTGCCAGCACTCTGTTACAGTCTGGCACCGGGGAGCTGTTTTTT. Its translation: CASTLLQSGTGELFF. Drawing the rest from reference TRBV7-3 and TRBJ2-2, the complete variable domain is GAGVSQTPSNKVTEKGKYVELRCDPISGHTALYWYRQSLGQGPEFLIYFQGTGAADDSGLPNDRFFAVRPEGSVSTLKIQRTERGDSAVYLCASTLLQSGTGELFFGEGSRLTVL.

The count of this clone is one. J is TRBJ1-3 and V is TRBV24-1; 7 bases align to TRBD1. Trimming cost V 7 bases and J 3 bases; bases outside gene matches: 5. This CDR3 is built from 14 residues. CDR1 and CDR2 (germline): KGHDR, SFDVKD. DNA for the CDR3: TGTGCCACCAGGGGACAGTCTGGTGGAAACACCATATATTTT. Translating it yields CATRGQSGGNTIYF.

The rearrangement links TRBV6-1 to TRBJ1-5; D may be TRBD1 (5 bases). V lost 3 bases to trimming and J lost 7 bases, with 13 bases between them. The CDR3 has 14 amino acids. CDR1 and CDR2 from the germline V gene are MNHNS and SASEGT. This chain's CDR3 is CASSDSGGGQPQHF. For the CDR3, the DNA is TGTGCCAGCAGTGATAGTGGGGGAGGACAGCCCCAGCATTTT.

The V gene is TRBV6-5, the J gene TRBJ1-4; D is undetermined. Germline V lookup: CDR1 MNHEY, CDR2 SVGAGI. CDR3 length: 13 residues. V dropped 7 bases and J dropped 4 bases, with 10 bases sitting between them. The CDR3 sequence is CASKEGFNEKLFF. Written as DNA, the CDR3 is TGTGCCAGCAAGGAGGGCTTTAATGAAAAACTGTTTTTT.

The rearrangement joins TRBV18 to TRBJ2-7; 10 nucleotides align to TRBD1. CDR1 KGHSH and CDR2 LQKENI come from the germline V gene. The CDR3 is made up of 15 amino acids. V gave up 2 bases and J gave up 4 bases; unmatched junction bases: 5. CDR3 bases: TGTGCCAGCTCACCAGGACAGGGGGTGACGTACGAGCAGTACTTC. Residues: CASSPGQGVTYEQYF.

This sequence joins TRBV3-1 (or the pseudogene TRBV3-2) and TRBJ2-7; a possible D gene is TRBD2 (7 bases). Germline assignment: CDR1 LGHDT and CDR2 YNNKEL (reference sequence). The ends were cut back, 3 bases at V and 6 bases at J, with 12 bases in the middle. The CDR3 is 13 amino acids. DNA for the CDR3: TGTGCCAGCAGCCAGGGAGGGGGTATCGAGCAGTACTTC. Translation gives CASSQGGGIEQYF.

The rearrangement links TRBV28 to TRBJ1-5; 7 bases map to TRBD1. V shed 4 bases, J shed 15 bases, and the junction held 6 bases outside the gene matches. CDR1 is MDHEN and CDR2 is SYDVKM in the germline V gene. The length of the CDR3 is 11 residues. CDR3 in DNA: TGTGCCAGCAGTTCTGACAGGGCCTGGCATTTT. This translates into CASSSDRAWHF.

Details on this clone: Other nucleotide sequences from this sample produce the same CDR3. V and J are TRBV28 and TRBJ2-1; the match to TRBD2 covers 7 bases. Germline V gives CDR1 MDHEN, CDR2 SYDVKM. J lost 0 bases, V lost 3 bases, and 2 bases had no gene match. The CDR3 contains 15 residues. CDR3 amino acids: CASSFGGSSYNEQFF. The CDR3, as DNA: TGTGCCAGCAGTTTTGGCGGGAGCTCCTACAATGAGCAGTTCTTC.

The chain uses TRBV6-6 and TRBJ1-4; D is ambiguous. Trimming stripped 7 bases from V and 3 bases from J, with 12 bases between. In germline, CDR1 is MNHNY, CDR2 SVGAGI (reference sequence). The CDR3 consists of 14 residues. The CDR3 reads CASIVAESNEKLFF. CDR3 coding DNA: TGTGCCAGCATTGTCGCGGAGTCTAATGAAAAACTGTTTTTT.

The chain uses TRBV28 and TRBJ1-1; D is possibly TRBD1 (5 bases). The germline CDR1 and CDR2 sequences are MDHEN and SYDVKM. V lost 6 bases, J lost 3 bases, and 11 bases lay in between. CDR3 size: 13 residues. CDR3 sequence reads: CASRQGGDTEAFF. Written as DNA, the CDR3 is TGTGCCAGCAGGCAGGGCGGGGACACTGAAGCTTTCTTT.

This CDR3 reads CASSSDGYTF. The CDR3 DNA is TGTGCCAGCAGCTCGGATGGCTACACCTTC. The chain couples TRBV28 to TRBJ1-2; no clear D. Trimming removed 6 bases at V and 6 bases at J, with 5 bases between. Germline V gene data show CDR1 as MDHEN and CDR2 as SYDVKM. The CDR3 sequence is 10 residues long.

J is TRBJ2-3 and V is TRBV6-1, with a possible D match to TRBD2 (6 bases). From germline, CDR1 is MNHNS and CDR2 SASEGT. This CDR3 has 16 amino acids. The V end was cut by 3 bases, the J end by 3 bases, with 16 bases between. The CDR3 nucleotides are TGTGCCAGCAGTGACCTTAGCGGAGGCAGGACAGATACGCAGTATTTT. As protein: CASSDLSGGRTDTQYF.

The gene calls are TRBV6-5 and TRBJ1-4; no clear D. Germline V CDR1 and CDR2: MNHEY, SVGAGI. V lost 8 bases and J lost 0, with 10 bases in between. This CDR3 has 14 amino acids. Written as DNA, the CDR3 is TGTGCCAGCCGGCGACACGCAACTAATGAAAAACTGTTTTTT. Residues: CASRRHATNEKLFF.

CDR3 loop: CASSTPGQRTEAFF. Here the CDR3 DNA reads TGTGCCAGTAGTACCCCGGGACAGAGGACTGAAGCTTTCTTT. The J gene is TRBJ1-1, the V gene TRBV19; 7 bases map to TRBD1. This CDR3 region has 14 residues. With V trimmed by 4 bases and J by 5 bases, 7 bases remained unmatched. Germline V gene sequence: CDR1 LNHDA, CDR2 SQIVND (reference sequence).

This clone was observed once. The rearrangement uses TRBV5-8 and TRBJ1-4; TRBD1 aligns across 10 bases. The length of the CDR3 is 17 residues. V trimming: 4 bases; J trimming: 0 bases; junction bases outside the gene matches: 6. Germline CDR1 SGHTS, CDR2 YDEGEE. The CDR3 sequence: CASSPRDRGSTNEKLFF. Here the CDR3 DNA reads TGTGCCAGCAGCCCCCGGGACAGGGGCTCAACTAATGAAAAACTGTTTTTT.